A single sample gave rise to the 21 T cell receptor beta chains below, sequenced in a study of Ad26.COV2.S vaccination and SARS-CoV-2 variants. Here immunoSEQ multiplex PCR was the method, and the copy in TCRdb shows in-frame clones only, minus some. The sample yields around 450,000 clones, 89% seen once. As to treatment: 19 received Ad26.COV2.S at low or high dose, single or two shots; about five received placebo; per-sample allocation not given. Repertoires come from day 63 after the first vaccine or placebo injection. Sequencing used peripheral blood, obtained in a trial of Ad26.COV2.S vaccine versus placebo. These receptors were collected from a person aged 18-65 years who received the Ad26.COV2.S COVID-19 vaccine or a placebo.

This chain uses TRBV4-3 with TRBJ1-5; the D is unclear. Per the germline V gene, CDR1 is LGHNA and CDR2 is YSLEER. V gave up 0 bases and J gave up 6 bases, with 9 bases separating them. The CDR3 loop spans 14 amino acids. The CDR3 protein is CASSQDSEGQPQHF. In DNA form, the CDR3 reads TGCGCCAGCAGCCAAGATTCGGAGGGTCAGCCCCAGCATTTT.

This sequence joins TRBV12-5 and TRBJ1-1; D may be TRBD1 (6 bases). CDR1 and CDR2 (germline): LGHNT, FRNRAP. The germline V and J ends were trimmed by 6 bases and 5 bases, with 25 bases remaining between them. The CDR3 runs 17 residues. CDR3 in amino acids: CASGPPAGKEGGTEAFF. In DNA, the CDR3 is TGTGCTAGTGGCCCCCCCGCGGGAAAGGAGGGGGGGACTGAAGCTTTCTTT. The variable domain in full, completed from reference TRBV12-5 and TRBJ1-1, reads DARVTQTPRHKVTEMGQEVTMRCQPILGHNTVFWYRQTMMQGLELLAYFRNRAPLDDSGMPKDRFSAEMPDATLATLKIQPSEPRDSAVYFCASGPPAGKEGGTEAFFGQGTRLTVV.

Only one count was recorded for this clone. V and J are TRBV27 and TRBJ2-3; the D is unclear. Germline V gives CDR1 MNHEY, CDR2 SMNVEV (reference sequence). V lost 0 bases to trimming and J lost 4 bases, with 5 bases between them. The CDR3 is 13 residues long. CDR3 residues: CASSLSIPDTQYF. The CDR3 region has the DNA TGTGCCAGCAGTTTATCGATTCCAGATACGCAGTATTTT.

The rearrangement uses TRBV13 and TRBJ1-1; D gene unclear. CDR3 length: 12 residues. V lost 3 bases to trimming and J lost 1 base, with 3 bases between them. Germline-derived CDR1 and CDR2 are PRHDT and FYEKMQ (reference sequence). CDR3 nucleotides: TGTGCCAGCAGCTTGGCGAACACTGAAGCTTTCTTT. As protein: CASSLANTEAFF.

The rearrangement uses TRBV12-3 or TRBV12-4 and TRBJ1-2; no firm D call. Trimming pared 6 bases from V and 4 bases from J, leaving 6 bases between. There are 11 residues in the CDR3. CDR3 in DNA: TGTGCCAGCAGCTGGGCCTATGGCTACACCTTC. This translates into CASSWAYGYTF.

The V gene is TRBV2, the J gene TRBJ2-3; D call uncertain. The CDR3 spans 14 residues. Trimming pared 8 bases from V and 2 bases from J, leaving 14 bases between. Germline V gene data show CDR1 as SNHLY and CDR2 as FYNNEI. CDR3 sequence: CASLWSILTDTQYF. CDR3 bases: TGTGCCAGCCTTTGGTCCATCCTCACAGATACGCAGTATTTT.

The genes are TRBV19 and TRBJ1-2; D may be TRBD1 (6 bases). CDR1 is LNHDA and CDR2 is SQIVND in the germline V gene (reference sequence). V was shortened by 3 bases and J by 5 bases, with 16 bases between the two germline ends. The CDR3 length is 15 residues. The CDR3 nucleotides read TGTGCCAGTAGTATGCCAGGGGCTCTCCCTTATGGCTACACCTTC. Protein sequence: CASSMPGALPYGYTF.

There are a few counts of this clone. The J gene is TRBJ2-7, the V gene TRBV11-3; perhaps TRBD2 as D (7 bases). V lost 5 bases and J lost 7, with 15 bases in between. Per germline, CDR1 SGHNT and CDR2 YENEEA. The CDR3 has 13 residues. The CDR3: CASSNRGGGEQYV. The CDR3 coding sequence is TGTGCCAGCAGCAACCGAGGGGGAGGGGAGCAGTACGTC.

This clone was seen just once. The chain couples TRBV29-1 to TRBJ2-1; possible D gene TRBD1, 5 bases. The length of the CDR3 is 13 residues. Trimming pared 3 bases from V and 8 bases from J, leaving 14 bases between. The germline gives CDR1 SQVTM, CDR2 ANQGSEA. The chain's CDR3 is CSVEVAGLDEQFF. As DNA, the CDR3 is TGCAGCGTTGAGGTCGCAGGGTTGGATGAGCAGTTCTTC.

In this sample, this clone turned up once. This chain joins TRBV5-8 and TRBJ1-5; the D gene is possibly TRBD1 (5 bases). Trimming pared 5 bases from V and 5 bases from J, leaving 11 bases between. Germline loops: CDR1 SGHTS, CDR2 YDEGEE. The length of the CDR3 is 13 residues. The CDR3 nucleotides are TGTGCCAGCAGGGCCGACAGTTATCAGCCCCAGCATTTT. The encoded protein is CASRADSYQPQHF.

The genes are TRBV19 and TRBJ2-5; TRBD2 aligns across 14 bases. The J segment lost 5 bases and the V segment lost 5 bases, leaving 7 bases of the junction unmatched. Germline values: CDR1 LNHDA, CDR2 SQIVND (reference sequence). The CDR3 is 16 residues long. CDR3 in DNA: TGTGCCAGTAGTCCTGGGACTAGCGGGAGTTGGGAGACCCAGTACTTC. Protein product: CASSPGTSGSWETQYF.

The V call is TRBV10-1, the J call TRBJ2-2, with D hard to call. V was pared by 0 bases and J by 2 bases, with 7 bases between. The CDR3 spans 15 residues. Looked up from germline, CDR1 is WNHNN and CDR2 is SYGVQD (reference sequence). CDR3 sequence reads: CASSESPPNTGELFF. The CDR3 DNA reads as TGCGCCAGCAGTGAGTCTCCCCCTAACACCGGGGAGCTGTTTTTT.

The chain uses TRBV27 and TRBJ1-6; D is unclear. Deletions cut 0 bases from V and 7 bases from J, with 13 bases between. CDR3 length: 16 residues. Per germline, CDR1 MNHEY and CDR2 SMNVEV (reference sequence). The CDR3 here is CASSLSFSGGNSPLHF. The CDR3, as DNA: TGTGCCAGCAGTTTATCCTTTAGCGGAGGCAATTCACCCCTCCACTTT.

The chain is built from TRBV4-2 and TRBJ2-5; 8 bases match TRBD1. CDR3 length equals 15 residues. Germline loops: CDR1 LGHNA, CDR2 YNFKEQ. The V and J ends lost 3 bases and 4 bases, in that order; junction bases with no gene match: 7. The CDR3 nucleotides read TGTGCCAGCAGCCACCAACAGGGGGGTGGAGAGACCCAGTACTTC. The encoded protein is CASSHQQGGGETQYF.

There are a few counts of this clone. J is TRBJ2-7 and V is TRBV6-5, with 9 bases fitting TRBD1. There are 14 residues in the CDR3. Germline loops: CDR1 MNHEY, CDR2 SVGAGI. Losses at the gene ends were 6 bases for V and 3 bases for J; bases not matched to a gene: 6. CDR3 DNA sequence: TGTGCCAGCAGCCGCGGACAGGGGAGCTACGAGCAGTACGTC. Protein sequence: CASSRGQGSYEQYV.

The rearrangement joins TRBV6-5 to TRBJ1-2; a weak D match, TRBD1 (6 bases). The germline CDR1 and CDR2 sequences are MNHEY and SVGAGI. The CDR3 is 13 amino acids. V was shortened by 6 bases and J by 7 bases, with 15 bases between the two germline ends. The CDR3: CASSLYRDSGYTF. The CDR3 coding sequence is TGTGCCAGCAGCCTCTACAGGGACTCTGGCTACACCTTC.

The chain is built from TRBV10-3 and TRBJ2-1; 9 bases fit TRBD1. The CDR3 has 15 amino acids. V lost 2 bases to trimming and J lost 7 bases; unmatched junction nucleotides: 6. Germline V gives CDR1 ENHRY, CDR2 SYGVKD. CDR3 protein: CAISERAQGANEQFF. The CDR3 coding sequence is TGTGCCATCAGTGAGAGGGCACAGGGGGCGAATGAGCAGTTCTTC.

V is TRBV19 and J is TRBJ2-5; tentatively, D is TRBD1 (6 bases). The germline V gene has CDR1 LNHDA and CDR2 SQIVND (reference sequence). The CDR3 runs 14 residues. The V end was cut by 5 bases, the J end by 2 bases, with 12 bases between. The CDR3 nucleotides read TGTGCCAGTAGTGCACGACAGGTACAAGAGACCCAGTACTTC. Encoded protein: CASSARQVQETQYF.

This clone turned up a few times. V gene TRBV24-1 combines with J gene TRBJ2-5, with TRBD1 matching 7 bases. This CDR3 has 15 amino acids. CDR1 is KGHDR, CDR2 SFDVKD, per germline. Unmatched junction bases numbered 5, after V lost 5 bases and J lost 0 bases. Written as DNA, the CDR3 is TGTGCCACCAGTGCCAAACAGGGGAACCAAGAGACCCAGTACTTC. Residues: CATSAKQGNQETQYF.

The chain carries TRBV6-2 or TRBV6-3 and TRBJ2-2, with a possible D match to TRBD2 (6 bases). Germline CDR1 and CDR2: MNHEY and SVGEGT. CDR3 length: 15 residues. The V and J ends lost 5 bases and 8 bases respectively, with 18 bases between them. CDR3 DNA: TGTGCCAGCAGTACCCCGATCGGGAGCGGAGGGGAGCTGTTTTTT. Its translation: CASSTPIGSGGELFF.

This rearrangement joins TRBV28 to TRBJ1-6; weak D call: TRBD1 (5 bases). The CDR3 is 15 amino acids. Germline V gene lookup returns CDR1 MDHEN and CDR2 SYDVKM. Trimming cost V 3 bases and J 10 bases, with 16 bases left between them. CDR3 nucleotides: TGTGCCAGCAGTTTTGACAGATCAAGGGTCTCACCCCTCCACTTT. Amino acids: CASSFDRSRVSPLHF. The full variable domain, rest sourced from reference TRBV28 and TRBJ1-6, is DVKVTQSSRYLVKRTGEKVFLECVQDMDHENMFWYRQDPGLGLRLIYFSYDVKMKEKGDIPEGYSVSREKKERFSLILESASTNQTSMYLCASSFDRSRVSPLHFGNGTRLTVT.